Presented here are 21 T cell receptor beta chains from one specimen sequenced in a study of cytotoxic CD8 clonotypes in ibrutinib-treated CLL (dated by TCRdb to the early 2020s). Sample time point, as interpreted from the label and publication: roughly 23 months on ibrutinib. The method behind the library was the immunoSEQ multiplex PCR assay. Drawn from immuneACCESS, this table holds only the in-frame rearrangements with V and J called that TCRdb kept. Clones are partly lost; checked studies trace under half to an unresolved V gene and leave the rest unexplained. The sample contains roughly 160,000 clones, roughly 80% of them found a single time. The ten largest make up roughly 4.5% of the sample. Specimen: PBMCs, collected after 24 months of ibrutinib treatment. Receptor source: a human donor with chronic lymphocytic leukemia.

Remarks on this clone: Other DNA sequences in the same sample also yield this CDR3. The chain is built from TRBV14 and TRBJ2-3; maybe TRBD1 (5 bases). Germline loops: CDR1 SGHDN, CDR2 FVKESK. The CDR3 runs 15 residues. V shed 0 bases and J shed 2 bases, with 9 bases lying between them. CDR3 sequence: CASSQDQGSTDTQYF. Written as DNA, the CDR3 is TGTGCCAGCAGCCAAGATCAGGGATCCACAGATACGCAGTATTTT.

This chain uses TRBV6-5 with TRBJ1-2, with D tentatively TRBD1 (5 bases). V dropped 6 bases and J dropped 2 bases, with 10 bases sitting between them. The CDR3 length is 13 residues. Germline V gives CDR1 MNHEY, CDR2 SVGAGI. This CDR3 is CASRMDKNYGYTF. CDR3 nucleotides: TGTGCCAGCAGAATGGACAAAAACTATGGCTACACCTTC.

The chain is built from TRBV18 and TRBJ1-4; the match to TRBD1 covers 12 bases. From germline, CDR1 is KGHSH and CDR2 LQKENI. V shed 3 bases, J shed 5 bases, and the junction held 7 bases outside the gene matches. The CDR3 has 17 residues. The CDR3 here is CASSPRDRGRTNEKLFF. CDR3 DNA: TGTGCCAGCTCACCGAGGGACAGGGGGCGGACAAATGAAAAACTGTTTTTT.

Here the CDR3 DNA reads TGTGCCAGCAGGGACGGCGCCTATGAAAAACTGTTTTTT. It is translated as CASRDGAYEKLFF. The chain uses TRBV6-5 and TRBJ1-4; the D is unclear. Germline loops: CDR1 MNHEY, CDR2 SVGAGI. V lost 6 bases to trimming and J lost 6 bases, with 11 bases between them. The CDR3 is 13 amino acids.

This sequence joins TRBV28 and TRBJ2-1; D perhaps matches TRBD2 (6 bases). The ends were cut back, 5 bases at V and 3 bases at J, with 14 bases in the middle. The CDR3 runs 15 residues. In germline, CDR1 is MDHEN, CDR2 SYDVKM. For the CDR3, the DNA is TGTGCCAGCAGTAAACCGGGAGCAGGCTACAATGAGCAGTTCTTC. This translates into CASSKPGAGYNEQFF.

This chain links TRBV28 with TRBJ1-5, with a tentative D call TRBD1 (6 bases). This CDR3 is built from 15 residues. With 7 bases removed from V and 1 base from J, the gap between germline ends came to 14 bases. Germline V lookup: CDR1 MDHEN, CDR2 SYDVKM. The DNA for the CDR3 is TGTGCCAGCATAGTGGACAGCACGAGCAATCAGCCCCAGCATTTT. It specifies CASIVDSTSNQPQHF.

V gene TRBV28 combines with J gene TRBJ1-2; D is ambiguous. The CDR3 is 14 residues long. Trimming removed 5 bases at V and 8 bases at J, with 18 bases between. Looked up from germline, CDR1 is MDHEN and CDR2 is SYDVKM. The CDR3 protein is CASSQEGAAGGYTF. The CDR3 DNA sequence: TGTGCCAGCAGTCAGGAAGGTGCAGCGGGAGGCTACACCTTC.

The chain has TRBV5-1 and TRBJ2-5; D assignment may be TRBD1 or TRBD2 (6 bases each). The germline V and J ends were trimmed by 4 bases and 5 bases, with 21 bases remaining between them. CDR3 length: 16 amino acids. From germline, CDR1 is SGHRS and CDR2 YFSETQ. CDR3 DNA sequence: TGCGCCAGCAGCCAGGGAGGCCACACCCAGGGGGAGACCCAGTACTTC. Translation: CASSQGGHTQGETQYF.

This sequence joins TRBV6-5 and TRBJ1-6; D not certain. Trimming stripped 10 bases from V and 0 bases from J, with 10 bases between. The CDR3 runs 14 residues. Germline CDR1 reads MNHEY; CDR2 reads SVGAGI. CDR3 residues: CATSVGSYNSPLHF. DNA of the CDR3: TGTGCCACCTCCGTTGGCTCCTATAATTCACCCCTCCACTTT.

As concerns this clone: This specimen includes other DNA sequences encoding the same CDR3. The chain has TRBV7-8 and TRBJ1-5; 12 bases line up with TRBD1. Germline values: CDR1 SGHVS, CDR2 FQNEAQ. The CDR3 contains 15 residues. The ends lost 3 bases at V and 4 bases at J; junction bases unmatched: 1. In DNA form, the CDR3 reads TGTGCCAGCAGCTTGGGACAGGGGGCGAATCAGCCCCAGCATTTT. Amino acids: CASSLGQGANQPQHF.

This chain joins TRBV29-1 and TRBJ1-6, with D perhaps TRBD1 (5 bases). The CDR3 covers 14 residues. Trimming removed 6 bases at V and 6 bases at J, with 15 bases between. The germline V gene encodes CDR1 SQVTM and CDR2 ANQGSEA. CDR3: CSVGVGGANSPLHF. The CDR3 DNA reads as TGCAGCGTGGGGGTGGGGGGAGCTAATTCACCCCTCCACTTT.

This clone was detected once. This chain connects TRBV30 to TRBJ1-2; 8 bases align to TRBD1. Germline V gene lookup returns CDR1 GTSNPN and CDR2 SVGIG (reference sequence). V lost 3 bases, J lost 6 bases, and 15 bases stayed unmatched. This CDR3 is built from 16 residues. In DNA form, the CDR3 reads TGTGCCTGGAGCAGGCCAGGGGGCTTAACGGCCCATGGCTACACCTTC. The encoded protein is CAWSRPGGLTAHGYTF.

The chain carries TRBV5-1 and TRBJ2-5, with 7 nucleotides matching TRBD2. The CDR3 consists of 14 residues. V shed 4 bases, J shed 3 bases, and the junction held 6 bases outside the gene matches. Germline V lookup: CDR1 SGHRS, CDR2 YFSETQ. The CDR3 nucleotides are TGCGCCAGCAGCCGCCTGGGGGGGGAAGAGACCCAGTACTTC. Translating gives CASSRLGGEETQYF.

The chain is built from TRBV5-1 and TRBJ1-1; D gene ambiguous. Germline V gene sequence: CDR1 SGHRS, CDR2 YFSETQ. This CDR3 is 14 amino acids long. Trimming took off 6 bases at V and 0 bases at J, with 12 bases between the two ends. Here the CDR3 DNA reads TGCGCCAGCAAAAGTTGGCAGATGAACACTGAAGCTTTCTTT. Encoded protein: CASKSWQMNTEAFF.

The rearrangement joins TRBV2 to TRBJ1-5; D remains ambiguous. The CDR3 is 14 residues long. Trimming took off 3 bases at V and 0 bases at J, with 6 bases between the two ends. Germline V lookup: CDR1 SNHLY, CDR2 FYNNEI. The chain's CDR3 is CASSETLSNQPQHF. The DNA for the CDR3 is TGTGCCAGCAGTGAGACTCTTAGCAATCAGCCCCAGCATTTT.

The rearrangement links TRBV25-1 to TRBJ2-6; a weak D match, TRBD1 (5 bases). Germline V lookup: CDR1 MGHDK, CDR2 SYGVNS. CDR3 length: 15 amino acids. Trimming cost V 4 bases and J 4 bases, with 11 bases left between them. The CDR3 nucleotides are TGTGCCAGCAGTGCTACAGGATCAGGGGCCAACGTCCTGACTTTC. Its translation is CASSATGSGANVLTF.

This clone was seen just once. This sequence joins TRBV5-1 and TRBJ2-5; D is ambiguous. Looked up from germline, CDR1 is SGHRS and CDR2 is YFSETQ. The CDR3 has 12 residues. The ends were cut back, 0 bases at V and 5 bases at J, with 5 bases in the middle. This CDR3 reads CASSLGVETQYF. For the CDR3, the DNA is TGCGCCAGCAGCTTGGGCGTCGAGACCCAGTACTTC.

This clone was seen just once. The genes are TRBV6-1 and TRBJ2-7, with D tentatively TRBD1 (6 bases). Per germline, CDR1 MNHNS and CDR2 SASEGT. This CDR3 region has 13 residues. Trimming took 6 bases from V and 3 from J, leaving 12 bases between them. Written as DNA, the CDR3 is TGTGCCAGCAGAACGGGACACCGCTACGAGCAGTACTTC. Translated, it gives CASRTGHRYEQYF.

In nucleotides, the CDR3 is TGTGCCTGGAGTGAAGACGACAGGGAAAGGTCTGGGGCCAACGTCCTGACTTTC. As protein: CAWSEDDRERSGANVLTF. The chain has TRBV30 and TRBJ2-6, with 7 bases aligning to TRBD1. J lost 1 base, V lost 1 base, and 10 bases had no gene match. CDR1 is GTSNPN and CDR2 is SVGIG in the germline V gene (reference sequence). The CDR3 contains 18 residues. Full variable domain (outside the CDR3, taken from reference TRBV30 and TRBJ2-6): SQTIHQWPATLVQPVGSPLSLECTVEGTSNPNLYWYRQAAGRGLQLLFYSVGIGQISSEVPQNLSASRPQDRQFILSSKKLLLSDSGFYLCAWSEDDRERSGANVLTFGAGSRLTVL.

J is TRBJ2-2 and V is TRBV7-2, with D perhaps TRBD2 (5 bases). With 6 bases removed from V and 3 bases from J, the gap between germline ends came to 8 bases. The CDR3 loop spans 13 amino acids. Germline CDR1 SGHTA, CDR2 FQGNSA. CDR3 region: CASSWEHTGELFF. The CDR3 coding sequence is TGTGCCAGCAGTTGGGAGCACACCGGGGAGCTGTTTTTT. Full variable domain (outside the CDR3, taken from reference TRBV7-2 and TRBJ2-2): GAGVSQSPSNKVTEKGKDVELRCDPISGHTALYWYRQSLGQGLEFLIYFQGNSAPDKSGLPSDRFSAERTGGSVSTLTIQRTQQEDSAVYLCASSWEHTGELFFGEGSRLTVL.

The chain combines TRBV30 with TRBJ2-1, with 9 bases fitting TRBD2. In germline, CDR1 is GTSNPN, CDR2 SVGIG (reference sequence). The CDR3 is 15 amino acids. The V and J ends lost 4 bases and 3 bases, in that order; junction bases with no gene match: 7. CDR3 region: CAWTPPAGGYNEQFF. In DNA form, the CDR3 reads TGTGCCTGGACGCCCCCAGCGGGGGGCTACAATGAGCAGTTCTTC.